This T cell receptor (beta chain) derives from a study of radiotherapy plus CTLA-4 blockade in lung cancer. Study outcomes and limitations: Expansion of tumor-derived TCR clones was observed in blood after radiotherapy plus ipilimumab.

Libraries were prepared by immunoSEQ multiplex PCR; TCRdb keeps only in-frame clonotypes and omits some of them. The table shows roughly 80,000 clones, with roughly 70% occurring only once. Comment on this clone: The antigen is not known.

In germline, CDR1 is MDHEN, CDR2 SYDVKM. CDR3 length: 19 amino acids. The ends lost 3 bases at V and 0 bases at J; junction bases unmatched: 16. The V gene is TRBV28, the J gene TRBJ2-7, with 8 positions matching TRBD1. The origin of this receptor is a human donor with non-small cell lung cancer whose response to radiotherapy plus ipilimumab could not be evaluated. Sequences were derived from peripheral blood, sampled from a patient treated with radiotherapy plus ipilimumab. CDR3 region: CASSFSTAPRDRSSYEQYF. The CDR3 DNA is TGTGCCAGCAGTTTCTCTACCGCCCCCCGGGACAGGAGCTCCTACGAGCAGTACTTC.